The 20 T cell receptor beta chains presented below share a single source sample, sequenced in a study of human T cells and chemical hapten exposure. TCRdb independently ran MiXCR on the RACE reads; one entry per CDR3 protein. The sample holds about 82,000 distinct CDR3 sequences, approximately 6.6% seen once. The time point denotes: patch test 2, 6 weeks after DPC sensitization. Treatment specified: therapeutic diphenylcyclopropenone sensitization with weekly scalp DPC. Sequenced here: whole blood, sampled in connection with sensitization to the hapten diphenylcyclopropenone (DPC). These receptors originate from a woman aged 25 to 45 with alopecia areata. Some clones in this sample may be carry-over from other donors' samples.

The table lists this clonotype with many counts. The V gene is TRBV3-1, the J gene TRBJ1-6; no clear D. V lost 0 bases and J 4 bases, leaving 7 bases between the germline ends. This CDR3 has 15 amino acids. Germline assignment: CDR1 LGHDT and CDR2 YNNKEL (reference sequence). CDR3 protein: CASSQESQYNSPLHF. CDR3 sequence (DNA): TGTGCCAGCAGCCAAGAATCGCAGTATAATTCACCCCTCCACTTT.

This clonotype was seen a handful of times. Possible read error: a much larger clone is one base away. V and J are TRBV2 and TRBJ1-2; 7 bases fit TRBD1. The CDR3 totals 12 residues. The V gene's germline CDR1 is SNHLY and CDR2 FYNNEI. The CDR3 coding sequence is TGTGCCAGCAGGGGACAGTTCTATGGCTACAACTTC. Amino acid sequence: CASRGQFYGYNF.

This rearrangement joins TRBV29-1 to TRBJ2-2; 7 bases line up with TRBD2. From germline, CDR1 is SQVTM and CDR2 ANQGSEA. After removal of 7 bases from V and 0 bases from J, the junction contained 2 bases not matched to a gene. This CDR3 contains 13 residues. The CDR3 spells CSGRGTNTGELFF. In DNA, the CDR3 is TGCAGCGGGCGGGGGACGAACACCGGGGAGCTGTTTTTT.

This clonotype was counted many times. The chain uses TRBV5-1 and TRBJ1-2; D might be TRBD1 (6 bases). CDR3 length: 14 amino acids. From germline, CDR1 is SGHRS and CDR2 YFSETQ. Trimming stripped 0 bases from V and 2 bases from J, with 8 bases between. Written as DNA, the CDR3 is TGCGCCAGCAGCTTGGACGACAGGAACTATGGCTACACCTTC. This encodes CASSLDDRNYGYTF. Based on the CDR3 plus reference TRBV5-1 and TRBJ1-2, the full variable domain is KAGVTQTPRYLIKTRGQQVTLSCSPISGHRSVSWYQQTPGQGLQFLFEYFSETQRNKGNFPGRFSGRQFSNSRSEMNVSTLELGDSALYLCASSLDDRNYGYTFGSGTRLTVV.

This clonotype has just a few counts. The chain combines TRBV20-1 with TRBJ1-1, with D perhaps matching TRBD1 (5 bases). The CDR3 sequence is 11 residues long. Trimming took off 6 bases at V and 6 bases at J, with 11 bases between the two ends. Germline values: CDR1 DFQATT, CDR2 SNEGSKA (reference sequence). The CDR3: CSAALGAEAFF. The CDR3 DNA reads as TGCAGTGCGGCATTGGGGGCTGAAGCTTTCTTT.

This clonotype was recorded many times. The V gene is TRBV3-1, the J gene TRBJ2-1, with TRBD1 identical over 10 bases. The J segment lost 8 bases and the V segment lost 3 bases, leaving 10 bases of the junction unmatched. The length of the CDR3 is 16 residues. In germline, CDR1 is LGHDT, CDR2 YNNKEL (reference sequence). CDR3 protein: CASSQSRGQGRDEQFF. CDR3 sequence (DNA): TGTGCCAGCAGCCAGAGTCGGGGACAGGGGAGGGATGAGCAGTTCTTC.

This clonotype was detected many times. The V gene is TRBV5-1, the J gene TRBJ1-1, with TRBD1 identical over 9 bases. The CDR3 has 15 residues. Germline loops: CDR1 SGHRS, CDR2 YFSETQ. Trimming at V came to 1 base and at J to 4 bases, leaving 5 bases not matched to a gene. CDR3: CASSLSQTGGTEAFF. DNA of the CDR3: TGCGCCAGCAGCTTGAGCCAGACAGGGGGCACTGAAGCTTTCTTT.

This clonotype showed up many times. The chain combines TRBV20-1 with TRBJ1-5; D gene uncertain. Trimming took 4 bases from V and 6 from J, leaving 16 bases between them. This CDR3 is built from 14 residues. Germline loops: CDR1 DFQATT, CDR2 SNEGSKA (reference sequence). Here the CDR3 DNA reads TGCAGTGCTATAGGGAGCCTATTGGGTCAGCCCCAGCATTTT. It encodes CSAIGSLLGQPQHF.

At least ten counts were recorded for this clonotype. CDR3 nucleotides: TGCAGCGTTGAAGATCCTACCCGAGGGACTAGCGGGCTTAATGAGCAGTTCTTC. Amino acid sequence: CSVEDPTRGTSGLNEQFF. The chain is built from TRBV29-1 and TRBJ2-1; 12 nucleotides agree with TRBD2. The CDR3 runs 18 residues. V lost 0 bases, J lost 7 bases, and 13 bases stayed unmatched. CDR1 is SQVTM, CDR2 ANQGSEA, per germline.

The V gene is TRBV7-2, the J gene TRBJ2-3; weak D call: TRBD2 (6 bases). Germline CDR1 SGHTA, CDR2 FQGNSA. The CDR3 has 15 residues. V lost 6 bases and J 2 bases, leaving 15 bases between the germline ends. In DNA, the CDR3 is TGTGCCAGCAGATTTCAGGGACTGCACACAGATACGCAGTATTTT. Its translation is CASRFQGLHTDTQYF. The full variable domain, rest sourced from reference TRBV7-2 and TRBJ2-3, is GAGVSQSPSNKVTEKGKDVELRCDPISGHTALYWYRQSLGQGLEFLIYFQGNSAPDKSGLPSDRFSAERTGGSVSTLTIQRTQQEDSAVYLCASRFQGLHTDTQYFGPGTRLTVL.

This clonotype was seen ten or more times. The V call is TRBV3-1, the J call TRBJ2-3; TRBD2 is a possible D gene (7 bases). The germline CDR1 and CDR2 sequences are LGHDT and YNNKEL (reference sequence). The CDR3 spans 17 residues. Trimming stripped 0 bases from V and 2 bases from J, with 15 bases between. The CDR3 region has the DNA TGTGCCAGCAGCCAAGATTGGGGGGGCACCCTCACAGATACGCAGTATTTT. It specifies CASSQDWGGTLTDTQYF.

This clonotype was found a few times. This chain connects TRBV6-5 to TRBJ1-1; perhaps TRBD1 as D (5 bases). This CDR3 has 16 amino acids. Germline V gene lookup returns CDR1 MNHEY and CDR2 SVGAGI. V dropped 0 bases and J dropped 5 bases, with 16 bases sitting between them. CDR3 sequence (DNA): TGTGCCAGCAGTTACTCCCCGGGCAGAAGGACAACTGAAGCTTTCTTT. This sequence encodes CASSYSPGRRTTEAFF.

This clonotype was counted many times. The genes are TRBV7-9 and TRBJ2-7; D may be TRBD1 (6 bases). The germline CDR1 and CDR2 sequences are SEHNR and FQNEAQ (reference sequence). The CDR3 is 14 residues long. Trimming took off 1 base at V and 5 bases at J, with 12 bases between the two ends. The CDR3 sequence: CASSLDGRGNEQYF. The CDR3 bases are TGTGCCAGCAGCTTAGACGGCAGGGGCAACGAGCAGTACTTC.

The chain recombines TRBV2 with TRBJ2-1; D is perhaps TRBD2 (5 bases). The CDR3 is 13 residues long. The V end lost 6 bases, the J end lost 7 bases, and 13 bases lay between the germline ends. Germline V lookup: CDR1 SNHLY, CDR2 FYNNEI. CDR3 amino acids: CASREAQWNEQFF. DNA for the CDR3: TGTGCCAGCAGGGAGGCCCAATGGAATGAGCAGTTCTTC.

This clonotype was counted between two and nine times. The V call is TRBV2, the J call TRBJ1-1, with a tentative D call TRBD1 (6 bases). Trimming left V 6 bases short and J 7 bases short, with 12 bases between. The CDR3 contains 12 residues. Germline V gene sequence: CDR1 SNHLY, CDR2 FYNNEI. The CDR3 coding sequence is TGTGCCAGCAGCGAAACAGGGTTTGAAGCTTTCTTT. This encodes CASSETGFEAFF.

There are many counts of this clonotype. The chain recombines TRBV5-1 with TRBJ1-4; 8 bases line up with TRBD1. V dropped 1 base and J dropped 7; count of bases not matched to a gene: 6. Germline CDR1 is SGHRS and CDR2 is YFSETQ. The CDR3 spans 15 residues. For the CDR3, the DNA is TGCGCCAGCAGCTTGTTAGGGACAGGTCGTGAAAAACTGTTTTTT. It specifies CASSLLGTGREKLFF.

Here the CDR3 reads CASSLDSTSGNTIYF. The CDR3 DNA sequence: TGTGCCAGCAGCCTGGACAGTACATCCGGAAACACCATATATTTT. The V call is TRBV5-5, the J call TRBJ1-3, with TRBD1 as a possible D gene (6 bases). The V and J ends lost 4 bases and 4 bases respectively, with 15 bases between them. The germline gives CDR1 SGHKS, CDR2 YYEKEE (reference sequence). The CDR3 is 15 amino acids. The complete variable domain, with remaining parts taken from reference TRBV5-5 and TRBJ1-3, reads DAGVTQSPTHLIKTRGQQVTLRCSPISGHKSVSWYQQVLGQGPQFIFQYYEKEERGRGNFPDRFSARQFPNYSSELNVNALLLGDSALYLCASSLDSTSGNTIYFGEGSWLTVV.

The sample holds many counts of this clonotype. The J gene is TRBJ2-1, the V gene TRBV7-2; either TRBD1 or TRBD2 may supply D (6 bases each). Germline CDR1 and CDR2: SGHTA and FQGNSA. The CDR3 is made up of 15 amino acids. Trimming removed 2 bases at V and 7 bases at J, with 15 bases between. CDR3 bases: TGTGCCAGCAGCTTAAGGTGGGGGGCCGGTAATGAGCAGTTCTTC. Translating gives CASSLRWGAGNEQFF.

The rearrangement links TRBV12-3 or TRBV12-4 to TRBJ2-1; D may be TRBD1 (7 bases). This CDR3 spans 14 amino acids. Trimming removed 5 bases from V and 5 bases from J, with 13 bases in between. CDR3 DNA: TGTGCCAGCAGTCGACAGGGCGGGAACAATGAGCAGTTCTTC. Translation: CASSRQGGNNEQFF.

This clonotype was counted at least ten times. The V and J genes are TRBV5-6 and TRBJ1-4; perhaps TRBD1 as D (5 bases). The CDR3 consists of 17 residues. V was shortened by 2 bases and J by 3 bases, with 17 bases between the two germline ends. Germline lookup yields CDR1 SGHDT and CDR2 YYEEEE. CDR3 sequence: CASSFSSREGANEKLFF. DNA for the CDR3: TGTGCCAGCAGCTTTTCTTCCAGGGAAGGAGCTAATGAAAAACTGTTTTTT.